Listed here are 32 T cell receptor beta chains from one sample, sequenced in a study of yellow fever vaccine responses in identical twins. Via MiXCR, TCRdb re-called the RT-PCR reads, giving one row per CDR3 protein. The table has roughly 20,000 distinct CDR3 sequences, around 70% seen once. The sequencing here drew on T cells from blood (PBMCs), unsorted or a sorted subset (not recorded which), taken before or after yellow fever vaccination (not recorded which). The receptors derive from a woman aged 18-30 years who received the yellow fever vaccine.

V and J are TRBV5-1 and TRBJ2-3; D is undetermined. From germline, CDR1 is SGHRS and CDR2 YFSETQ. V lost 2 bases and J lost 6, with 16 bases in between. The CDR3 consists of 15 residues. Written as DNA, the CDR3 is TGCGCCAGCAGCTTTGGTTTGGCCCCCGGGGATACGCAGTATTTT. Translating gives CASSFGLAPGDTQYF.

The CDR3 DNA reads TGTGCCAGCAGCTTTCGGTCGGGGGGCCTTGGACATTCACCCCTCCACTTT. It encodes CASSFRSGGLGHSPLHF. The V gene is TRBV13, the J gene TRBJ1-6; possible D gene TRBD1, 6 bases. V was trimmed by 3 bases and J by 8 bases, leaving 20 bases between them. The CDR3 contains 17 residues. Germline-derived CDR1 and CDR2 are PRHDT and FYEKMQ (reference sequence). Full variable domain (remainder filled in from reference TRBV13 and TRBJ1-6): AAGVIQSPRHLIKEKRETATLKCYPIPRHDTVYWYQQGPGQDPQFLISFYEKMQSDKGSIPDRFSAQQFSDYHSELNMSSLELGDSALYFCASSFRSGGLGHSPLHFGNGTRLTVT.

The J gene is TRBJ2-2, the V gene TRBV13, with TRBD1 matching over 7 bases. CDR1 is PRHDT, CDR2 FYEKMQ, per germline (reference sequence). Trimming removed 7 bases from V and 6 bases from J; junction bases left unmatched: 11. This CDR3 is built from 15 residues. CDR3 loop: CASITGEVFPGELFF. DNA of the CDR3: TGTGCCAGCATAACAGGGGAAGTTTTTCCCGGGGAGCTGTTTTTT.

The chain uses TRBV9 and TRBJ2-1; TRBD1 might be the D (5 bases). V was shortened by 1 base and J by 4 bases, with 9 bases between the two germline ends. Germline CDR1 reads SGDLS; CDR2 reads YYNGEE. CDR3 length: 14 residues. The CDR3 DNA reads TGTGCCAGCAGCGTATTTGACAGTTACAATGAGCAGTTCTTC. Its translation: CASSVFDSYNEQFF. The variable domain in full, with the rest retrieved from reference TRBV9 and TRBJ2-1, is DSGVTQTPKHLITATGQRVTLRCSPRSGDLSVYWYQQSLDQGLQFLIQYYNGEERAKGNILERFSAQQFPDLHSELNLSSLELGDSALYFCASSVFDSYNEQFFGPGTRLTVL.

The rearrangement uses TRBV5-1 and TRBJ2-7; D gene unclear. The CDR3 sequence is 13 residues long. V was clipped by 6 bases and J by 1 base, with 11 bases between them. From germline, CDR1 is SGHRS and CDR2 YFSETQ. Here the CDR3 DNA reads TGCGCCAGCAATGGGATACATTCCTACGAGCAGTACGTC. This codes for CASNGIHSYEQYV.

This clonotype was counted a single time. CDR3 protein: CATSQGQLNGYTF. The CDR3 nucleotides read TGTGCCACCTCTCAGGGACAGTTGAATGGCTACACCTTC. The chain links TRBV24-1 to TRBJ1-2; 7 positions agree with TRBD1. Germline values: CDR1 KGHDR, CDR2 SFDVKD. The CDR3 runs to 13 residues. The V gene end was trimmed by 9 bases and the J gene end by 6 bases; junction bases not matched to a gene: 9.

The chain is built from TRBV21-1 and TRBJ2-3; the table's D call of TRBD1 was not tested on the DNA. TRBV21-1 is noted as a pseudogene. The CDR3 covers 14 residues. The CDR3 loop reads CASSTKGYTDTQYF. The CDR3 DNA reads TGTGCCAGCAGCACTAAGGGGTACACAGATACGCAGTATTTT.

The chain couples TRBV7-6 to TRBJ2-3; 8 positions agree with TRBD2. This CDR3 comprises 18 residues. The V gene end was trimmed by 0 bases and the J gene end by 0 bases; junction bases not matched to a gene: 8. CDR1 and CDR2 from the germline V gene are SGHVS and FNYEAQ. The CDR3 reads CASSLAPRSGTSTDTQYF. DNA for the CDR3: TGTGCCAGCAGCTTAGCTCCCCGTAGCGGGACTAGCACAGATACGCAGTATTTT.

The gene calls are TRBV7-6 and TRBJ2-7; 9 bases fit TRBD1. V trimming: 3 bases; J trimming: 3 bases; junction bases outside the gene matches: 12. CDR3 length: 17 residues. The germline gives CDR1 SGHVS, CDR2 FNYEAQ. CDR3 protein: CASSLYSGTGIDYEQYF. CDR3 in DNA: TGTGCCAGCAGCTTGTACTCCGGGACAGGGATTGACTACGAGCAGTACTTC.

The CDR3 spells CASGGKNTGELFF. CDR3 nucleotide sequence: TGTGCCAGCGGCGGGAAGAACACCGGGGAGCTGTTTTTT. V gene TRBV9 combines with J gene TRBJ2-2; D may be TRBD2 (6 bases). Germline loops: CDR1 SGDLS, CDR2 YYNGEE. This CDR3 is built from 13 residues. Trimming removed 7 bases from V and 1 base from J, with 8 bases in between.

The CDR3 reads CASSLRETKNIQYF. The CDR3 region has the DNA TGTGCCAGCAGTTTAAGGGAAACCAAAAACATTCAGTACTTC. The chain employs TRBV12-3 or TRBV12-4 and TRBJ2-4; D gene ambiguous. The V and J ends lost 2 bases and 2 bases respectively, with 7 bases between them. The CDR3 extends over 14 amino acids.

The sample holds a few counts of this clonotype. The rearrangement uses TRBV18 and TRBJ2-7; 13 nucleotides match TRBD2. CDR3 length: 15 amino acids. Germline values: CDR1 KGHSH, CDR2 LQKENI. With 4 bases clipped from V and 1 base from J, the junction kept 1 base outside the gene matches. The CDR3 is CASSQGLAGSYEQYF. The CDR3 DNA reads as TGTGCCAGCTCACAGGGACTAGCGGGATCCTACGAGCAGTACTTC.

The chain uses TRBV7-9 and TRBJ2-2, with D possibly being TRBD1 (6 bases). The CDR3 runs to 16 residues. V lost 0 bases to trimming and J lost 4 bases, with 12 bases between them. Germline assignment: CDR1 SEHNR and CDR2 FQNEAQ (reference sequence). The CDR3 is CASSLATGPRTGELFF. In nucleotides, the CDR3 is TGTGCCAGCAGCTTAGCCACAGGGCCCCGCACCGGGGAGCTGTTTTTT.

This clonotype was counted between two and nine times. The chain joins TRBV6-4 to TRBJ2-7; 9 positions agree with TRBD1. The CDR3 has 13 amino acids. From germline, CDR1 is MRHNA and CDR2 SNTAGT. V lost 8 bases to trimming and J lost 0 bases; unmatched junction nucleotides: 2. The CDR3 is CASGTGSSYEQYV. CDR3 in DNA: TGTGCCAGCGGGACAGGGAGCTCCTACGAGCAGTACGTC.

The V and J genes are TRBV2 and TRBJ1-1; D call uncertain. The CDR3 spans 14 residues. Germline V gives CDR1 SNHLY, CDR2 FYNNEI. Trimming cost V 5 bases and J 5 bases, with 15 bases left between them. The CDR3 here is CASSNPLAGTEAFF. In DNA form, the CDR3 reads TGTGCCAGCAGTAATCCCCTGGCTGGGACTGAAGCTTTCTTT.

This clonotype was found a few times. The rearrangement uses TRBV28 and TRBJ2-7; D perhaps matches TRBD1 (6 bases). Between the trimmed V and J ends, which lost 2 bases and 3 bases, there was a span of 11 bases. The CDR3 sequence is 14 residues long. Looked up from germline, CDR1 is MDHEN and CDR2 is SYDVKM. The DNA for the CDR3 is TGTGCCAGCAGTTTAGGGGACACCCTCTACGAGCAGTACTTC. Protein: CASSLGDTLYEQYF.

This rearrangement joins TRBV29-1 to TRBJ2-1; 14 bases align to TRBD2. This CDR3 has 18 residues. J was trimmed by 2 bases and V by 3 bases; bases with no gene match: 9. The V gene's germline CDR1 is SQVTM and CDR2 ANQGSEA. CDR3 region: CSVEGLAGALSPYNEQFF. The CDR3 DNA is TGCAGCGTTGAGGGACTAGCGGGAGCATTAAGCCCCTACAATGAGCAGTTCTTC.

The CDR3 here is CSVISPYEQYF. The DNA for the CDR3 is TGCAGCGTTATATCACCCTACGAGCAGTACTTC. The V gene is TRBV29-1, the J gene TRBJ2-7; D remains ambiguous. CDR1 and CDR2 (germline): SQVTM, ANQGSEA. This CDR3 is built from 11 residues. Trimming cost V 5 bases and J 2 bases, with 7 bases left between them.

The count of this clonotype is one. The chain uses TRBV4-1 and TRBJ1-2; possible D gene TRBD1, 5 bases. The CDR3 has 15 residues. Germline values: CDR1 MGHRA, CDR2 YSYEKL. Trimming cost V 8 bases and J 0 bases, with 16 bases left between them. The DNA of the CDR3 is TGCGCCAGCCTAGGACTCGGGGGTACTAACTATGGCTACACCTTC. Encoded protein: CASLGLGGTNYGYTF.

V usage is TRBV5-1 and J usage is TRBJ2-5; possible D gene TRBD2, 6 bases. The CDR3 spans 16 residues. The V gene's germline CDR1 is SGHRS and CDR2 YFSETQ. With 4 bases removed from V and 4 bases from J, the gap between germline ends came to 20 bases. CDR3 amino acids: CASSPTVGGFGETQYF. CDR3 DNA sequence: TGCGCCAGCAGCCCTACGGTTGGAGGGTTCGGAGAGACCCAGTACTTC.

CDR3 coding DNA: TGTGCCACCAGCAGCAGGGCGTCTGAGGGAGGTTCACCCCTCCACTTT. As protein: CATSSRASEGGSPLHF. The gene calls are TRBV15 and TRBJ1-6; TRBD1 is a possible D gene (5 bases). The germline V gene has CDR1 LNHNV and CDR2 YYDKDF (reference sequence). This CDR3 contains 16 residues. Trimming took off 3 bases at V and 9 bases at J, with 18 bases between the two ends.

The chain is built from TRBV11-3 and TRBJ1-3, with 9 bases lining up with TRBD1. With 5 bases clipped from V and 8 bases from J, the junction kept 13 bases outside the gene matches. Germline CDR1 reads SGHNT; CDR2 reads YENEEA. This CDR3 has 16 residues. The CDR3 DNA reads TGTGCCAGCAGCCCCCGCGGGACAGGGTTGTCTGACACCATATATTTT. Protein: CASSPRGTGLSDTIYF.

This clonotype was counted a few times. The chain links TRBV29-1 to TRBJ2-1; D not resolved. The CDR3 spans 10 residues. Germline V lookup: CDR1 SQVTM, CDR2 ANQGSEA. With 4 bases removed from V and 5 bases from J, the gap between germline ends came to 3 bases. The CDR3 spells CSVGNNEQFF. Here the CDR3 DNA reads TGCAGCGTTGGTAACAATGAGCAGTTCTTC.

This clonotype was seen more than once but under ten times. The CDR3 loop reads CASTAGGAGETQYF. The CDR3 DNA follows: TGTGCCAGCACCGCCGGGGGGGCGGGAGAGACCCAGTACTTC. The rearrangement links TRBV7-9 to TRBJ2-5, with 8 bases identical to TRBD2. Germline trimming cut 7 bases from V and 4 bases from J; bases unmatched to any gene: 8. Looked up from germline, CDR1 is SEHNR and CDR2 is FQNEAQ (reference sequence). The CDR3 covers 14 residues. Full variable domain (rest looked up from reference TRBV7-9 and TRBJ2-5): DTGVSQNPRHKITKRGQNVTFRCDPISEHNRLYWYRQTLGQGPEFLTYFQNEAQLEKSRLLSDRFSAERPKGSFSTLEIQRTEQGDSAMYLCASTAGGAGETQYFGPGTRLLVL.

The V and J genes are TRBV29-1 and TRBJ2-7, with 8 bases lining up with TRBD1. Per germline, CDR1 SQVTM and CDR2 ANQGSEA. The CDR3 loop spans 13 amino acids. V shed 4 bases, J shed 2 bases, and the junction held 4 bases outside the gene matches. The chain's CDR3 is CSVGQGIPYEQYF. The CDR3 DNA sequence: TGCAGCGTTGGACAGGGGATCCCCTACGAGCAGTACTTC.

The chain carries TRBV20-1 and TRBJ2-7, with D uncertain. The germline gives CDR1 DFQATT, CDR2 SNEGSKA (reference sequence). The germline V and J ends were trimmed by 1 base and 0 bases, with 13 bases remaining between them. This CDR3 has 15 residues. This CDR3 is CSARGPPSSSYEQYV. The CDR3 DNA is TGCAGTGCTAGAGGCCCACCCTCAAGCTCCTACGAGCAGTACGTC.

This rearrangement joins TRBV5-1 to TRBJ1-1, with 8 bases identical to TRBD1. The CDR3 has 15 amino acids. From germline, CDR1 is SGHRS and CDR2 YFSETQ. V trimming: 4 bases; J trimming: 3 bases; junction bases outside the gene matches: 8. The CDR3 DNA sequence: TGCGCCAGCAGCAAGCAGACAGGGGCGGACACTGAAGCTTTCTTT. It encodes CASSKQTGADTEAFF.

This chain connects TRBV5-4 to TRBJ2-5; D might be TRBD1 (5 bases). The germline V gene encodes CDR1 SGHNT and CDR2 YYREEE (reference sequence). Trimming shortened V by 1 base and J by 9 bases, and 16 bases separated the two germline ends. This CDR3 has 14 amino acids. CDR3 in amino acids: CASSLSNTPGSQYF. CDR3 sequence (DNA): TGTGCCAGCAGCTTGTCAAATACCCCAGGGTCCCAGTACTTC.

The chain is built from TRBV15 and TRBJ2-1; D not certain. The CDR3 consists of 12 residues. V shed 2 bases and J shed 4 bases, with 3 bases lying between them. Germline-derived CDR1 and CDR2 are LNHNV and YYDKDF (reference sequence). CDR3 DNA: TGTGCCACCAGCAGAAATTACAATGAGCAGTTCTTC. This sequence encodes CATSRNYNEQFF.

The rearrangement joins TRBV7-2 to TRBJ1-1; 9 bases match TRBD1. Germline V gene sequence: CDR1 SGHTA, CDR2 FQGNSA. The CDR3 is 14 residues long. V dropped 5 bases and J dropped 10; count of bases not matched to a gene: 11. The CDR3 DNA follows: TGTGCCAGCAGCCCGGGACAGGGAAGGTGGGGAGCTTTCTTT. Translated: CASSPGQGRWGAFF.

CDR3 sequence: CASSMGRVIYNEQFF. CDR3 nucleotides: TGTGCCAGTAGTATGGGCAGGGTAATCTACAATGAGCAGTTCTTC. The rearrangement joins TRBV19 to TRBJ2-1; a weak D match, TRBD1 (5 bases). The CDR3 runs to 15 residues. Trimming took off 3 bases at V and 3 bases at J, with 12 bases between the two ends. CDR1 is LNHDA, CDR2 SQIVND, per germline (reference sequence). Based on the CDR3 plus reference TRBV19 and TRBJ2-1, the full variable domain is DGGITQSPKYLFRKEGQNVTLSCEQNLNHDAMYWYRQDPGQGLRLIYYSQIVNDFQKGDIAEGYSVSREKKESFPLTVTSAQKNPTAFYLCASSMGRVIYNEQFFGPGTRLTVL.

The chain employs TRBV5-4 and TRBJ2-5; TRBD2 matches at 11 bases. Germline lookup yields CDR1 SGHNT and CDR2 YYREEE (reference sequence). Trimming took 0 bases from V and 1 from J; bases not matched to a gene: 2. This CDR3 is 16 amino acids long. The CDR3 region has the DNA TGTGCCAGCAGCTTGGGACTAGCGGGGACCCAAGAGACCCAGTACTTC. This codes for CASSLGLAGTQETQYF.